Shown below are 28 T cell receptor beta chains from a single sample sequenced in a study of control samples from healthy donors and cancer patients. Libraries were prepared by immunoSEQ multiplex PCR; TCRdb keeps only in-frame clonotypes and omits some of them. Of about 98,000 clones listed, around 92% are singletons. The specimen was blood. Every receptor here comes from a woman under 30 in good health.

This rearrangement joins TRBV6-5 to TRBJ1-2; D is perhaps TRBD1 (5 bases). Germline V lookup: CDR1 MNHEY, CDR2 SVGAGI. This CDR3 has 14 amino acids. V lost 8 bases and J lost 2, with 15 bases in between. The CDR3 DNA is TGTGCCAGCGCCCGAGGGGTGTTAAACTATGGCTACACCTTC. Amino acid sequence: CASARGVLNYGYTF.

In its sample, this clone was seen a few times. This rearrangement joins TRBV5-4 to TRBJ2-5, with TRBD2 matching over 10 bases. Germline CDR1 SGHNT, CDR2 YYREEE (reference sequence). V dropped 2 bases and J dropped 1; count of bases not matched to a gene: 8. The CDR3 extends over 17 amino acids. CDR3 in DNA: TGTGCCAGCAGCTTTACCTGGACTAGCGGATTCCAAGAGACCCAGTACTTC. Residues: CASSFTWTSGFQETQYF.

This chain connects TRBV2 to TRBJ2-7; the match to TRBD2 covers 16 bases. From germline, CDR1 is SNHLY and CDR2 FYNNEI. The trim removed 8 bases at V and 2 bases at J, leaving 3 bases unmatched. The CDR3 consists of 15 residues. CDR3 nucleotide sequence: TGTGCCAGCGGGACTAGCGGGGGGGCTACCTACGAGCAGTACTTC. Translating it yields CASGTSGGATYEQYF.

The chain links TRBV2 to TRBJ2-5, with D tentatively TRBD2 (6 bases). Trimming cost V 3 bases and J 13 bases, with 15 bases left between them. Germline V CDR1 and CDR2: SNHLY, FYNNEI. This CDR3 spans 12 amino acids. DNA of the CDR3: TGTGCCAGCAGTGACCTTGGGACTTTAATGTACTTC. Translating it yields CASSDLGTLMYF. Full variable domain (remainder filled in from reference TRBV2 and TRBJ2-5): EPEVTQTPSHQVTQMGQEVILRCVPISNHLYFYWYRQILGQKVEFLVSFYNNEISEKSEIFDDQFSVERPDGSNFTLKIRSTKLEDSAMYFCASSDLGTLMYFGPGTRLLVL.

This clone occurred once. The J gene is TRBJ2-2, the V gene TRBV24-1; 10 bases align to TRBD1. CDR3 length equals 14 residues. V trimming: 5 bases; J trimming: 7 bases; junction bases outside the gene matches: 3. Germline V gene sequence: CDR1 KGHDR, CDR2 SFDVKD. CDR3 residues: CATSGTGGIGELFF. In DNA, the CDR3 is TGTGCCACCAGTGGGACAGGGGGAATCGGGGAGCTGTTTTTT.

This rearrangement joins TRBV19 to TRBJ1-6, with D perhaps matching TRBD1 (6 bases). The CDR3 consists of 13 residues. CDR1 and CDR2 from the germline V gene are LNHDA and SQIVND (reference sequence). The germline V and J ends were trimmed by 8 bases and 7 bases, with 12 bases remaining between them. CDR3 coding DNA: TGTGCCAGTGAGGGGGTGAGAAATTCACCCCTCCACTTT. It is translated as CASEGVRNSPLHF.

DNA for the CDR3: TGTGCCAGCAGCGTAGATAGTTGGGCGGAAAACATTCAGTACTTC. Translated: CASSVDSWAENIQYF. The chain has TRBV9 and TRBJ2-4; no clear D. This CDR3 has 15 residues. The V gene's germline CDR1 is SGDLS and CDR2 YYNGEE. V shed 0 bases and J shed 5 bases, with 12 bases lying between them.

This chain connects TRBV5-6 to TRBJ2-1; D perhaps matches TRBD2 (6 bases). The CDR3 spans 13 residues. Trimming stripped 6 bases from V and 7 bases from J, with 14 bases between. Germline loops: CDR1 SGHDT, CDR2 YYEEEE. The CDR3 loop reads CASNRRGWNEQFF. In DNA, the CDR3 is TGTGCCAGCAACAGGAGGGGTTGGAATGAGCAGTTCTTC.

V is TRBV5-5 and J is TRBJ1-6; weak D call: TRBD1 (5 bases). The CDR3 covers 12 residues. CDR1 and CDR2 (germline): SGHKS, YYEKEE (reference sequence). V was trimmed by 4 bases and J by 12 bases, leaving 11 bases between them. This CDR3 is CASSHDSLPLHF. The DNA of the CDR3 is TGTGCCAGCAGCCATGACAGTCTACCCCTCCACTTT. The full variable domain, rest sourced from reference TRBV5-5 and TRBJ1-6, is DAGVTQSPTHLIKTRGQQVTLRCSPISGHKSVSWYQQVLGQGPQFIFQYYEKEERGRGNFPDRFSARQFPNYSSELNVNALLLGDSALYLCASSHDSLPLHFGNGTRLTVT.

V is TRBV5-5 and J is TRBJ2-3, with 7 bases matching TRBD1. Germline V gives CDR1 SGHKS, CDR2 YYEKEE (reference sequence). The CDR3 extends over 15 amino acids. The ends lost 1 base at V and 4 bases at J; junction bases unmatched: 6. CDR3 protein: CASSLTGDPSDTQYF. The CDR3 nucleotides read TGTGCCAGCAGCTTGACAGGGGACCCCTCAGATACGCAGTATTTT.

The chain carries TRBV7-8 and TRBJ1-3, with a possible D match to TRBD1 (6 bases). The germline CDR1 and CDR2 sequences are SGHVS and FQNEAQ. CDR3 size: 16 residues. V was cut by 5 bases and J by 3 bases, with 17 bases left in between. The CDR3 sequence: CASSPQGRSSGNTIYF. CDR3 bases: TGTGCCAGCAGCCCACAGGGAAGAAGTAGTGGAAACACCATATATTTT.

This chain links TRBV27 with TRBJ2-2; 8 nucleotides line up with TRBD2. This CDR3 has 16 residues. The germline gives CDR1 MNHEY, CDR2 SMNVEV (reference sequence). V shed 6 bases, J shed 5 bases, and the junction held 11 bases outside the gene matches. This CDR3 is CASRGLAGRNTGELFF. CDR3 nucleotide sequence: TGTGCCAGCAGGGGATTAGCGGGGCGAAATACCGGGGAGCTGTTTTTT.

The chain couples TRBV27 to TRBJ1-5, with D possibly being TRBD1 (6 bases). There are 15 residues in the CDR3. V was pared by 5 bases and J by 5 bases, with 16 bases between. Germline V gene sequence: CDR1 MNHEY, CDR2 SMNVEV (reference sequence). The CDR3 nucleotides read TGTGCCAGCAGTCCTATCTGGGACACAGATCAGCCCCAGCATTTT. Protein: CASSPIWDTDQPQHF.

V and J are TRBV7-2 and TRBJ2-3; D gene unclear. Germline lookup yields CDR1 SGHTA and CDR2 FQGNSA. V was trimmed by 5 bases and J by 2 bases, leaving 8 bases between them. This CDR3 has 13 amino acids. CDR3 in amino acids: CASSLSPTDTQYF. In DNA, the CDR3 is TGTGCCAGCAGCCTAAGTCCCACAGATACGCAGTATTTT.

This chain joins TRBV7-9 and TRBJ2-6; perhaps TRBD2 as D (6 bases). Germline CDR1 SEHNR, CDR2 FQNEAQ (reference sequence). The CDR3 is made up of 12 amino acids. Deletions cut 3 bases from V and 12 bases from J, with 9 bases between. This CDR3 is CASSLGLGVLTF. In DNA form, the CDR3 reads TGTGCCAGCAGCTTGGGACTTGGCGTCCTGACTTTC.

CDR3 sequence reads: CASSSDRGWGTEAFF. CDR3 bases: TGTGCCAGTAGTTCCGACAGGGGCTGGGGCACTGAAGCTTTCTTT. The gene calls are TRBV19 and TRBJ1-1; 8 bases align to TRBD1. Germline assignment: CDR1 LNHDA and CDR2 SQIVND (reference sequence). Losses at the gene ends were 5 bases for V and 4 bases for J; bases not matched to a gene: 9. The CDR3 consists of 15 residues. The full variable domain, with the rest looked up from reference TRBV19 and TRBJ1-1, is DGGITQSPKYLFRKEGQNVTLSCEQNLNHDAMYWYRQDPGQGLRLIYYSQIVNDFQKGDIAEGYSVSREKKESFPLTVTSAQKNPTAFYLCASSSDRGWGTEAFFGQGTRLTVV.

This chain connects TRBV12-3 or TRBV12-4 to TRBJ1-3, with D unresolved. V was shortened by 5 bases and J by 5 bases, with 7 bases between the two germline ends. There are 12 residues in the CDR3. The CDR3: CASSPTRNTIYF. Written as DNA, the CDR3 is TGTGCCAGCAGTCCAACTCGAAACACCATATATTTT.

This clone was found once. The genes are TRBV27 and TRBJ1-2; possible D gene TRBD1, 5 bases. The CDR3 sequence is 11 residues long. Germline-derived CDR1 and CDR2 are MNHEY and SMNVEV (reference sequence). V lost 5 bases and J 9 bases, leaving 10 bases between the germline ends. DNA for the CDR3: TGTGCCAGCAGTCAGGGATCTCGCTACACCTTC. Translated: CASSQGSRYTF.

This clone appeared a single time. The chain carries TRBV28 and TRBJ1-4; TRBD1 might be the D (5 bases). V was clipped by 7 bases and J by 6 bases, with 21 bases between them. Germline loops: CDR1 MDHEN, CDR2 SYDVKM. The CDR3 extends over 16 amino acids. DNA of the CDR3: TGTGCCAGCAACCGGGTTGAGGGCAGGGCCTATGAAAAACTGTTTTTT. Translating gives CASNRVEGRAYEKLFF.

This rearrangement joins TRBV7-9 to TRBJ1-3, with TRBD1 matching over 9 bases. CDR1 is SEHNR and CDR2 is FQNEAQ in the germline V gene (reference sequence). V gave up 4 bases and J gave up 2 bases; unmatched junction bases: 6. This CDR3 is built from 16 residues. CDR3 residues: CASSSYRGLTGNTIYF. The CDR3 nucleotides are TGTGCCAGCAGCTCGTACAGGGGGCTAACTGGAAACACCATATATTTT.

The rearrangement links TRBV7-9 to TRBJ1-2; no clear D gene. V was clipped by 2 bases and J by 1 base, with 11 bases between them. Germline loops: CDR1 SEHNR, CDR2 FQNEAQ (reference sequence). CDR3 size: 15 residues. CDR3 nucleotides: TGTGCCAGCAGCTTATCCGAGGATATTAACTATGGCTACACCTTC. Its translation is CASSLSEDINYGYTF.

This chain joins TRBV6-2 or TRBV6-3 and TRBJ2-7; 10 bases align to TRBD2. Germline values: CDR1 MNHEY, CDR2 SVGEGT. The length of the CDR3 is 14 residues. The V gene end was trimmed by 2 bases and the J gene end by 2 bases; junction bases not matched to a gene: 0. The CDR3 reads CASSYGTSAYEQYF. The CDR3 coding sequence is TGTGCCAGCAGTTACGGGACTAGCGCCTACGAGCAGTACTTC.

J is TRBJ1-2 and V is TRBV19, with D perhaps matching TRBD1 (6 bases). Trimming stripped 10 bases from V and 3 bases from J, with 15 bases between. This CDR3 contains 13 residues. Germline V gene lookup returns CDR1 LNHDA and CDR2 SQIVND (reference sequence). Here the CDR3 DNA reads TGTGCCACCAACGAAGGGGGGCACTATGGCTACACCTTC. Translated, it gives CATNEGGHYGYTF.

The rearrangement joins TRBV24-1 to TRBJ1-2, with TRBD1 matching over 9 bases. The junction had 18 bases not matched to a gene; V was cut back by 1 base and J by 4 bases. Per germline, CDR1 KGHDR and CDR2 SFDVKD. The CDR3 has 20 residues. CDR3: CATSDFAVPGQGIVGYGYTF. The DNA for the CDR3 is TGTGCCACCAGTGATTTTGCGGTCCCGGGACAGGGTATCGTCGGCTATGGCTACACCTTC.

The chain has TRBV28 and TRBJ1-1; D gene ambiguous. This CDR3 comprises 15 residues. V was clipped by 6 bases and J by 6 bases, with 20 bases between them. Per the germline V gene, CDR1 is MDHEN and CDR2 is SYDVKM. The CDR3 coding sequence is TGTGCCAGCAGGACAAACGACTGGCTTGGGGCTGAAGCTTTCTTT. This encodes CASRTNDWLGAEAFF.

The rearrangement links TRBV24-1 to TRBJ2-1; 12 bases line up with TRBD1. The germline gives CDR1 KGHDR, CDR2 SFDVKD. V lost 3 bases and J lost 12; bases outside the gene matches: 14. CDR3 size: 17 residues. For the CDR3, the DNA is TGTGCCACCAGTGATGAGGGACAGGGGGCCAGGAGTTCAGGGCAGTTCTTC. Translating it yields CATSDEGQGARSSGQFF.

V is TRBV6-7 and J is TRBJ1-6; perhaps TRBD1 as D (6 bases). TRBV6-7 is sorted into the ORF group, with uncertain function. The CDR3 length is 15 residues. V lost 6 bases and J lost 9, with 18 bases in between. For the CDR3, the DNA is TGTGCCAGCAGCAATAAGGGGGGGTCGGGTTCACCCCTCCACTTT. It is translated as CASSNKGGSGSPLHF.

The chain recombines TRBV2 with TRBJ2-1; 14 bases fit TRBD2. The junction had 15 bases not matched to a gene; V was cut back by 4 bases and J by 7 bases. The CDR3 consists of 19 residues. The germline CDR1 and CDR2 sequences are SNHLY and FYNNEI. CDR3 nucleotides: TGTGCCAGCAGTGGGAGCCGGACTAGCGGGGGGCCTCTGGGGAATGAGCAGTTCTTC. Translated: CASSGSRTSGGPLGNEQFF.